The following is a TCR beta chain sequence with its context. No antigen is known for it. These data come from a study of blood T cells in healthy people across ages. Study-wide points: Aged donors had fewer naive CD4+ cells and lower diversity than long-lived donors.

With a J-beta primer mix and a sample-barcoded 5' primer, a second PCR ran 7 to 11 cycles. A template-switch adaptor that had 12 random nucleotides put a tag on each cDNA molecule. TCRdb called the 5' RACE reads again in MiXCR, with one record for every CDR3 protein. The sample holds approximately 850,000 distinct CDR3 sequences, roughly 44% seen once. Samples each yielded at least 5.5 micrograms of total RNA. The germline CDR1 and CDR2 sequences are MNHEY and SMNVEV (reference sequence). This CDR3 spans 14 amino acids. V was trimmed by 2 bases and J by 10 bases, leaving 17 bases between them. Sequencing was done on a sample of blood. The TCR was taken from a man in his 60s in good health. The V and J genes are TRBV27 and TRBJ2-5; D uncertain. The CDR3 region has the DNA TGTGCCAGCAGTTTACAAGGATCGATAGGCGACCAGTACTTC. It codes for CASSLQGSIGDQYF.